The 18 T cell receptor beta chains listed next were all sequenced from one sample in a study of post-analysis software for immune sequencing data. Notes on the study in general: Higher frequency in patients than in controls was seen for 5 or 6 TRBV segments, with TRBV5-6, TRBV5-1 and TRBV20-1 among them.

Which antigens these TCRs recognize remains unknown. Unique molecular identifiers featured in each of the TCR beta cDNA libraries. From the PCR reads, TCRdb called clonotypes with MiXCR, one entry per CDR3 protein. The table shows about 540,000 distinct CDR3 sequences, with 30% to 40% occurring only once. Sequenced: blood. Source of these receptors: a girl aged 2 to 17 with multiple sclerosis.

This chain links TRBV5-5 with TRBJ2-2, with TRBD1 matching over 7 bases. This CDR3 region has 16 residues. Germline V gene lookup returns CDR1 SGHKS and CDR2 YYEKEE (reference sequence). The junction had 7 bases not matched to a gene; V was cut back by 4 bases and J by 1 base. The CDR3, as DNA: TGTGCCAGCAGCCTGGAGTGGACAGGGAACACCGGGGAGCTGTTTTTT. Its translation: CASSLEWTGNTGELFF.

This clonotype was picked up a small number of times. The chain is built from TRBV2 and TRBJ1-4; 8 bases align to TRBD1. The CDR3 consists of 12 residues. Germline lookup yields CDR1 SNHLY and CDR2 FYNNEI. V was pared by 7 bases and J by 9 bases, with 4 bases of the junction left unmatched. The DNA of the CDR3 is TGTGCCAGCATTGGACAGGGCCAAAAACTGTTTTTT. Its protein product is CASIGQGQKLFF.

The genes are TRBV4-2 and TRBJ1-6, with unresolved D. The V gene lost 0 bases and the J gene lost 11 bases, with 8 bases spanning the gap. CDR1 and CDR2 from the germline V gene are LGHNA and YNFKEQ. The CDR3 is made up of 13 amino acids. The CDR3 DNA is TGTGCCAGCAGCCAAGATCGTGGGACACCCCTCCACTTT. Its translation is CASSQDRGTPLHF.

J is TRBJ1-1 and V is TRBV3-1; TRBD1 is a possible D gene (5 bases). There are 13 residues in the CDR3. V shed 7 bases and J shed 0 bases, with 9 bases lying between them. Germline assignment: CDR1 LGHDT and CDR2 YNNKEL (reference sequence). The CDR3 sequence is CASTRDLNTEAFF. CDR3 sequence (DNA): TGTGCCAGCACTAGGGACTTGAACACTGAAGCTTTCTTT.

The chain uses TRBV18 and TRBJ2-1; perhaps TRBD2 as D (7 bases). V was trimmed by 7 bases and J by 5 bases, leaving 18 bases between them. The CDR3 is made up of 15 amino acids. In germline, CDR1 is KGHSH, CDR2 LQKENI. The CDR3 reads CASCPKRGGNNEQFF. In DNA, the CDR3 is TGTGCCAGCTGCCCGAAGAGGGGGGGCAACAATGAGCAGTTCTTC.

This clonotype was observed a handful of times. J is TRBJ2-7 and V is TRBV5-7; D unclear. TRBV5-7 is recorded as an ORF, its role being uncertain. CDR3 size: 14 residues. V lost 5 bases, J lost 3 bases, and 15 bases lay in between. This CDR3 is CASRPKVQIYEQYF. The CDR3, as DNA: TGTGCCAGCAGACCGAAGGTGCAGATCTACGAGCAGTACTTC.

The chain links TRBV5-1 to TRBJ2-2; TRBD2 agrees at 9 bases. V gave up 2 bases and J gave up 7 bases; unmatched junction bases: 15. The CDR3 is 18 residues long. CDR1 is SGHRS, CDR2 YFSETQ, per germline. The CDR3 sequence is CASSFRFLAGAGGGELFF. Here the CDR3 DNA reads TGCGCCAGCAGCTTTCGGTTCTTAGCGGGGGCCGGAGGCGGGGAGCTGTTTTTT. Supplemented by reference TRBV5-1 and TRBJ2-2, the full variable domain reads KAGVTQTPRYLIKTRGQQVTLSCSPISGHRSVSWYQQTPGQGLQFLFEYFSETQRNKGNFPGRFSGRQFSNSRSEMNVSTLELGDSALYLCASSFRFLAGAGGGELFFGEGSRLTVL.

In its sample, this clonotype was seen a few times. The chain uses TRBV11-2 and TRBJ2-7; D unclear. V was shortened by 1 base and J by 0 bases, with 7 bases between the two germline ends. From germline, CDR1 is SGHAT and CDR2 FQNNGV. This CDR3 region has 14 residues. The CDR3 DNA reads TGTGCCAGCAGCTTAGTTCTTCGCTCCTACGAGCAGTACTTC. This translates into CASSLVLRSYEQYF.

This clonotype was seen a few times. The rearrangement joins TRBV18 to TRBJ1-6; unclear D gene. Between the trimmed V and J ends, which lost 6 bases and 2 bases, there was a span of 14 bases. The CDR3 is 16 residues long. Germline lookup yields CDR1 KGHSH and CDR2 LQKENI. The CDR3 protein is CASSESRSTYNSPLHF. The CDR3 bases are TGTGCCAGCTCGGAATCAAGGTCGACCTATAATTCACCCCTCCACTTT.

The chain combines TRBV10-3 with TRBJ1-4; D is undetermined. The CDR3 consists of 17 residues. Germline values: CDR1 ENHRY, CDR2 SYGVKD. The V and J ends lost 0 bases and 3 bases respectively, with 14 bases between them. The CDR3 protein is CAISESIGMGSNEKLFF. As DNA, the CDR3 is TGTGCCATCAGTGAGTCGATAGGGATGGGGTCTAATGAAAAACTGTTTTTT.

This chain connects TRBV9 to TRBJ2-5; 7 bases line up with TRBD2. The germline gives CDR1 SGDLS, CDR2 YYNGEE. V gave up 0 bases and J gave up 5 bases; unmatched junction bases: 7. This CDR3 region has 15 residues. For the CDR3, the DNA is TGTGCCAGCAGCGTAGGATGGGGGGGTGTCGAGACCCAGTACTTC. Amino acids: CASSVGWGGVETQYF. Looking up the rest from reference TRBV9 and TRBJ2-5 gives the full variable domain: DSGVTQTPKHLITATGQRVTLRCSPRSGDLSVYWYQQSLDQGLQFLIQYYNGEERAKGNILERFSAQQFPDLHSELNLSSLELGDSALYFCASSVGWGGVETQYFGPGTRLLVL.

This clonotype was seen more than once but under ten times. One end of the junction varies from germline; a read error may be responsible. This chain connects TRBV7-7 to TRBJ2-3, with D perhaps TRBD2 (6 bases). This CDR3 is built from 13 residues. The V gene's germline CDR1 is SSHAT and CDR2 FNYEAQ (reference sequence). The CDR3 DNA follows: TGTGCTAGCAGTCGTCTCCGGGGGGATACGCAGTATTTT. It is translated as CASSRLRGDTQYF.

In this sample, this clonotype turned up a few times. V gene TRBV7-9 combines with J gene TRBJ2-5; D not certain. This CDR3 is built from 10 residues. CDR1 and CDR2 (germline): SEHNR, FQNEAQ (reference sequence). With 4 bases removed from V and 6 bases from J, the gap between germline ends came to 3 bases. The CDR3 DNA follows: TGTGCCAGCAGCTGGAAGACCCAGTACTTC. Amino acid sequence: CASSWKTQYF.

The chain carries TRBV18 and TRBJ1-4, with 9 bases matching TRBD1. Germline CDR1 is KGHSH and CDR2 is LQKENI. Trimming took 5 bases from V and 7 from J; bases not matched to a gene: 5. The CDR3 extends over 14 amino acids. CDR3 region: CASSVDRGSEKLFF. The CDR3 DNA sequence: TGTGCCAGCTCAGTCGACAGGGGGAGTGAAAAACTGTTTTTT.

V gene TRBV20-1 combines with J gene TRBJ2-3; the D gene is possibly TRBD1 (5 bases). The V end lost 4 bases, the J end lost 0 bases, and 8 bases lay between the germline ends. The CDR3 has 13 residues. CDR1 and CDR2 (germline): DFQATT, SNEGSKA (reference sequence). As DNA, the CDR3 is TGCAGTGCTAAGGGGATTAGCACAGATACGCAGTATTTT. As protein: CSAKGISTDTQYF.

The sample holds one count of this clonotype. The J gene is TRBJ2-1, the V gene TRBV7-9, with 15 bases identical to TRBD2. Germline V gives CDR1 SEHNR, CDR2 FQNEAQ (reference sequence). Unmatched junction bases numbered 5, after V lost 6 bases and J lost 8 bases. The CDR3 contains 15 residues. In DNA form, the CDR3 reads TGTGCCAGCAGGAATGGACTAGCGGGGGGGTATGAGCAGTTCTTC. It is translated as CASRNGLAGGYEQFF.

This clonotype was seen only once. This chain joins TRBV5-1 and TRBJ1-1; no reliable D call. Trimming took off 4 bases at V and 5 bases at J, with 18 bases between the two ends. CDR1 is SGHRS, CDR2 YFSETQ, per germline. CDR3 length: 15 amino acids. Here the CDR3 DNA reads TGCGCCAGCAGCCCGCCTCCGGGAATCGGAACTGAAGCTTTCTTT. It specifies CASSPPPGIGTEAFF.

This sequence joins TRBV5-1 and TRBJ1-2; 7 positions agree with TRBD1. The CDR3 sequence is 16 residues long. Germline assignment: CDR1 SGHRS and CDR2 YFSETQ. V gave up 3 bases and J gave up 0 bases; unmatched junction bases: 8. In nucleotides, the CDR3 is TGCGCCAGCAGCTCCGGAAACAGGGGAGCTAACTATGGCTACACCTTC. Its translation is CASSSGNRGANYGYTF.